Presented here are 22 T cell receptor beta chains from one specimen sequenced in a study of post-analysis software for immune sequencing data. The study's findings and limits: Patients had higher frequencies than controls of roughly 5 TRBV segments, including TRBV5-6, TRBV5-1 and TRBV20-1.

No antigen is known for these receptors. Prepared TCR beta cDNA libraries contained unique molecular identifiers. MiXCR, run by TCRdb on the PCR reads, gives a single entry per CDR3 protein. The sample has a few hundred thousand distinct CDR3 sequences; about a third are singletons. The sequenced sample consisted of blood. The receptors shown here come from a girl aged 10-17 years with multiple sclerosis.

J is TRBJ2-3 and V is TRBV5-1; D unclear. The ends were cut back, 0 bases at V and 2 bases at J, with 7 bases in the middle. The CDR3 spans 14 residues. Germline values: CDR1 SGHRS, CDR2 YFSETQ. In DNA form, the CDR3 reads TGCGCCAGCAGCTTGGATGGTGCCACAGATACGCAGTATTTT. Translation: CASSLDGATDTQYF.

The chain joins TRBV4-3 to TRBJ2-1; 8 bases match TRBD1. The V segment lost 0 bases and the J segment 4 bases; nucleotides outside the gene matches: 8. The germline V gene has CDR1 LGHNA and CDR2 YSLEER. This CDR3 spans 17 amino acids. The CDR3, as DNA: TGCGCCAGCAGCCAAGACCCACCGGACAGGGCGTACAATGAGCAGTTCTTC. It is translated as CASSQDPPDRAYNEQFF.

CDR3: CAISGTGEIGQFF. The DNA for the CDR3 is TGTGCCATCAGTGGAACAGGGGAGATAGGGCAGTTCTTC. The genes are TRBV10-3 and TRBJ2-1; TRBD1 matches 7 bases. Trimming at V came to 4 bases and at J to 12 bases, leaving 9 bases not matched to a gene. This CDR3 contains 13 residues. The germline V gene encodes CDR1 ENHRY and CDR2 SYGVKD.

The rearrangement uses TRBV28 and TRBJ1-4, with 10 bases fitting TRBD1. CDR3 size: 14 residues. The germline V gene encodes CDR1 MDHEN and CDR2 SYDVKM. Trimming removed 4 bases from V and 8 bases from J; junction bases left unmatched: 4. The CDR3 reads CASSWTGGGEKLFF. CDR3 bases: TGTGCCAGCAGTTGGACAGGGGGTGGGGAAAAACTGTTTTTT.

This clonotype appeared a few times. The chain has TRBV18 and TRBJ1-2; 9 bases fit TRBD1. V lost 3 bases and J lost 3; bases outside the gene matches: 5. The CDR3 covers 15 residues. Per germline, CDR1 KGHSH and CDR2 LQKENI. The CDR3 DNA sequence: TGTGCCAGCTCACCTTACCGGGACAGGGACTATGGCTACACCTTC. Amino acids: CASSPYRDRDYGYTF.

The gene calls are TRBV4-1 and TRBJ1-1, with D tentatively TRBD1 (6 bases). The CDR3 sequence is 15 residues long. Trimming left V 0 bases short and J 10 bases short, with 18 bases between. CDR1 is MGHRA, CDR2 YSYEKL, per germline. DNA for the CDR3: TGCGCCAGCAGCCAAGAAGGTGGGGGGGCTTTTGGAGCTTTCTTT. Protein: CASSQEGGGAFGAFF.

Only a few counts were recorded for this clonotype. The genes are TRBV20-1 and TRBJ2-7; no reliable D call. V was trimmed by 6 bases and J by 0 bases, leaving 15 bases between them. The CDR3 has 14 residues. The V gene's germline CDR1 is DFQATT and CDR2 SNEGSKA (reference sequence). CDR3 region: CSAKDPMGSYEQYF. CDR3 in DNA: TGCAGTGCGAAGGACCCCATGGGCTCCTACGAGCAGTACTTC.

The CDR3 region is CASSLAEDTEAFF. The CDR3 region has the DNA TGTGCCAGCAGTTTAGCGGAGGACACTGAAGCTTTCTTT. The chain employs TRBV12-3 or TRBV12-4 and TRBJ1-1; D unresolved. This CDR3 has 13 residues. The V end was cut by 0 bases, the J end by 3 bases, with 5 bases between.

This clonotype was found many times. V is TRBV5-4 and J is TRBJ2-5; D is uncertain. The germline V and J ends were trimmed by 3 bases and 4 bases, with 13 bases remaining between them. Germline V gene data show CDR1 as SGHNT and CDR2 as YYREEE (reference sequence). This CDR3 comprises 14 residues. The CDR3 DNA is TGTGCCAGCAGCTCCCGTACGCGCGGAGAGACCCAGTACTTC. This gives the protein CASSSRTRGETQYF. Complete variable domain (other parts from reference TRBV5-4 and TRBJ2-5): ETGVTQSPTHLIKTRGQQVTLRCSSQSGHNTVSWYQQALGQGPQFIFQYYREEENGRGNFPPRFSGLQFPNYSSELNVNALELDDSALYLCASSSRTRGETQYFGPGTRLLVL.

CDR3 DNA: TGTGCCAGCAGGGGGAGGGGTAGACGCGGGAGCAATCAGCCCCAGCATTTT. Translating it yields CASRGRGRRGSNQPQHF. V usage is TRBV21-1 and J usage is TRBJ1-5. TRBV21-1 is termed a pseudogene. The CDR3 is 17 residues long.

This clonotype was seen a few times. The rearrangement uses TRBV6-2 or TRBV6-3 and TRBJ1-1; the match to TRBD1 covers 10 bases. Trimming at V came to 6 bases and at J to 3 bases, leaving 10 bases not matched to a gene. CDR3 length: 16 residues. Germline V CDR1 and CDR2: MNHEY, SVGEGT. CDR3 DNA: TGTGCCAGCAGGTCCGATTTGGGACAGGGGTACACTGAAGCTTTCTTT. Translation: CASRSDLGQGYTEAFF.

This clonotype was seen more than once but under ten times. CDR3 residues: CATSDKRQGRTQYF. CDR3 DNA sequence: TGTGCCACCAGTGATAAACGACAGGGGCGCACGCAGTATTTT. The chain carries TRBV24-1 and TRBJ2-3; 8 bases align to TRBD1. The CDR3 runs 14 residues. The trim removed 3 bases at V and 9 bases at J, leaving 7 bases unmatched. Germline values: CDR1 KGHDR, CDR2 SFDVKD.

The CDR3 reads CASRVMSSYNSPLHF. The CDR3 bases are TGTGCCAGCAGAGTGATGAGCTCCTATAATTCACCCCTCCACTTT. The gene calls are TRBV27 and TRBJ1-6; the D is unclear. V was clipped by 6 bases and J by 0 bases, with 9 bases between them. The CDR3 runs to 15 residues. Germline lookup yields CDR1 MNHEY and CDR2 SMNVEV (reference sequence).

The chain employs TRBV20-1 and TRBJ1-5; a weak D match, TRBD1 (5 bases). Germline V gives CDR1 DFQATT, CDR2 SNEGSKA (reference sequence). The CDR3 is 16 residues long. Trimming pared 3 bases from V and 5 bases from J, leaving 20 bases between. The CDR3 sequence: CSASPGGRALYQPQHF. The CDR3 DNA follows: TGCAGTGCTAGCCCTGGAGGCAGGGCCCTTTATCAGCCCCAGCATTTT.

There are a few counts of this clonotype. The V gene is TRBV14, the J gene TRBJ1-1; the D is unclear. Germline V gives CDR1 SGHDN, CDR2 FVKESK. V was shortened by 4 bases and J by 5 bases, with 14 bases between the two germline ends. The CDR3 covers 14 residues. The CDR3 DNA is TGTGCCAGCAGCCTCCAGGAGGGTGTAACTGAAGCTTTCTTT. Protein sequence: CASSLQEGVTEAFF.

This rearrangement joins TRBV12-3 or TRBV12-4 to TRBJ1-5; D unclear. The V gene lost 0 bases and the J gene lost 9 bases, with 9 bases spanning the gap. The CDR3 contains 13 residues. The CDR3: CASSLAGSRPQHF. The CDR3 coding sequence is TGTGCCAGCAGTTTAGCGGGGAGTCGGCCCCAGCATTTT.

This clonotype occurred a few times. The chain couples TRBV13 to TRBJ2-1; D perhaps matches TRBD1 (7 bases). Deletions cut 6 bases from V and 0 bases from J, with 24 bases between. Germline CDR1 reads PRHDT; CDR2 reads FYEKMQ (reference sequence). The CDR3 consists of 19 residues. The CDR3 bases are TGTGCCAGCAGTCCTAGGGGCGGGGACAGCCTATCCTCCTACAATGAGCAGTTCTTC. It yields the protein CASSPRGGDSLSSYNEQFF.

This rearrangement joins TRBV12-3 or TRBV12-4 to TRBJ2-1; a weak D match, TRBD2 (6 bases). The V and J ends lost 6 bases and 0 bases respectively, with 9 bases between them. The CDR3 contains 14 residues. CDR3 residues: CASRTGSSYNEQFF. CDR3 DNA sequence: TGTGCCAGCAGGACCGGGAGCTCCTACAATGAGCAGTTCTTC.

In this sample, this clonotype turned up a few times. CDR3 in DNA: TGTGCCAGCAGCCAAAGTGGCGGGGCCCTCGGGGAGCAGTACTTC. Its protein product is CASSQSGGALGEQYF. The chain couples TRBV14 to TRBJ2-7; D is possibly TRBD2 (6 bases). V lost 2 bases and J lost 7, with 18 bases in between. CDR1 and CDR2 from the germline V gene are SGHDN and FVKESK. This CDR3 comprises 15 residues.

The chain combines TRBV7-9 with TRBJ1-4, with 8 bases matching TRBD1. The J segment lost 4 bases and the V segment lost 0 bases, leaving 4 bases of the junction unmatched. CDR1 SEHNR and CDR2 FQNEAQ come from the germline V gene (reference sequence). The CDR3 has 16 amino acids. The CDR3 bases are TGTGCCAGCAGCTTAGCGGGGGACAGGTTTAATGAAAAACTGTTTTTT. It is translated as CASSLAGDRFNEKLFF. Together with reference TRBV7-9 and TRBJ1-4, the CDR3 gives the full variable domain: DTGVSQNPRHKITKRGQNVTFRCDPISEHNRLYWYRQTLGQGPEFLTYFQNEAQLEKSRLLSDRFSAERPKGSFSTLEIQRTEQGDSAMYLCASSLAGDRFNEKLFFGSGTQLSVL.

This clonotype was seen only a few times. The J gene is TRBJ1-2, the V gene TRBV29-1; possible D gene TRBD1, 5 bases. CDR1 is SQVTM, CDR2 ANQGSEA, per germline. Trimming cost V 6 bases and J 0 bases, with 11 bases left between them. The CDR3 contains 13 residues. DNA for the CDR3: TGCAGCGTCGTTGACAGAGCTAACTATGGCTACACCTTC. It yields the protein CSVVDRANYGYTF.

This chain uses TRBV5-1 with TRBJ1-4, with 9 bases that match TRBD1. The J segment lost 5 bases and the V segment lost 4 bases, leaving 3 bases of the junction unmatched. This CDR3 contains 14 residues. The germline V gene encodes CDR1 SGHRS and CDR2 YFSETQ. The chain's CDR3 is CASSRGQGNEKLFF. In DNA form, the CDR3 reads TGCGCCAGCAGCCGAGGACAGGGGAATGAAAAACTGTTTTTT.